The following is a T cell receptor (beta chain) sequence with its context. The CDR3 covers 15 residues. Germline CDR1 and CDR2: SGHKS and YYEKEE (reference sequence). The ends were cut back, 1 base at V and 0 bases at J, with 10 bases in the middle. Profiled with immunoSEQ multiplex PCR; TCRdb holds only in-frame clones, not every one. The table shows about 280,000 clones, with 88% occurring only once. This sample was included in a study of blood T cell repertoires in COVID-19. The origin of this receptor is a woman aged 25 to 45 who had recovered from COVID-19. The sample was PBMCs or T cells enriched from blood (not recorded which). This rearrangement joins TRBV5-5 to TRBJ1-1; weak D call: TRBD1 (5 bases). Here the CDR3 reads CASSLTGLMNTEAFF. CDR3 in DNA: TGTGCCAGCAGCTTGACGGGACTAATGAACACTGAAGCTTTCTTT.